The 30 T cell receptor beta chains in this list originate from one sample, sequenced in a study of shared T cell receptors in the human thymus. Assay used: immunoSEQ multiplex PCR; TCRdb lists only in-frame clones, some missing. Among hundreds of thousands of clones listed, approximately 90% were seen once. This sample was shared with a second study, whose subject was human thymus T cells.

Sample: thymocytes. Receptors were obtained from a boy younger than two with a congenital heart defect.

J is TRBJ2-3 and V is TRBV7-6; 9 bases line up with TRBD2. V was pared by 0 bases and J by 2 bases, with 3 bases of the junction left unmatched. Germline V gene sequence: CDR1 SGHVS, CDR2 FNYEAQ. This CDR3 contains 16 residues. CDR3 protein: CASSLAASGNTDTQYF. CDR3 bases: TGTGCCAGCAGCTTAGCTGCTAGCGGGAACACAGATACGCAGTATTTT.

This clone turned up a few times. This chain uses TRBV14 with TRBJ2-5, with 8 bases fitting TRBD2. This CDR3 contains 15 residues. Germline V gives CDR1 SGHDN, CDR2 FVKESK. The ends lost 6 bases at V and 1 base at J; junction bases unmatched: 7. In nucleotides, the CDR3 is TGTGCCAGCAGTCCCGGGGGGGGGATCCAAGAGACCCAGTACTTC. Protein sequence: CASSPGGGIQETQYF.

The chain recombines TRBV5-1 with TRBJ1-5; TRBD1 might be the D (5 bases). This CDR3 has 17 residues. Per germline, CDR1 SGHRS and CDR2 YFSETQ. The ends were cut back, 0 bases at V and 5 bases at J, with 18 bases in the middle. The CDR3 sequence is CASSLVGGGLEDQPQHF. The CDR3 DNA follows: TGCGCCAGCAGCTTGGTGGGCGGGGGACTGGAGGATCAGCCCCAGCATTTT.

The chain recombines TRBV4-2 with TRBJ2-1; tentatively, D is TRBD2 (5 bases). Germline loops: CDR1 LGHNA, CDR2 YNFKEQ. This CDR3 has 15 amino acids. V shed 4 bases and J shed 8 bases, with 18 bases lying between them. The CDR3 DNA reads as TGTGCCAGCAGCCCCCGCGGTAGCGCCCTCGATGAGCAGTTCTTC. As protein: CASSPRGSALDEQFF.

The V and J genes are TRBV27 and TRBJ2-5, with TRBD2 matching over 9 bases. The V gene end was trimmed by 2 bases and the J gene end by 5 bases; junction bases not matched to a gene: 12. The CDR3 sequence is 17 residues long. The V gene's germline CDR1 is MNHEY and CDR2 SMNVEV (reference sequence). The CDR3: CASSLENPSGTVETQYF. The CDR3 nucleotides read TGTGCCAGCAGTTTAGAGAACCCTAGCGGGACGGTCGAGACCCAGTACTTC.

Comment on this clone: One junction end disagrees with the germline gene, perhaps due to a read error. The chain is built from TRBV5-4 and TRBJ2-7; 12 bases line up with TRBD1. The CDR3 length is 15 residues. Germline assignment: CDR1 SGHNT and CDR2 YYREEE (reference sequence). The CDR3 protein is CASSVGQGASHEQYF. In nucleotides, the CDR3 is TGTGCCAGCAGCGTGGGACAGGGGGCCTCCCACGAGCAGTACTTC.

J is TRBJ1-1 and V is TRBV19; 8 bases fit TRBD1. Germline CDR1 is LNHDA and CDR2 is SQIVND (reference sequence). This CDR3 spans 15 amino acids. V gave up 5 bases and J gave up 1 base; unmatched junction bases: 6. The CDR3 here is CASSPRDRKNTEAFF. The DNA of the CDR3 is TGTGCCAGTAGTCCAAGGGACAGGAAGAACACTGAAGCTTTCTTT.

The CDR3 loop is CASSERGARQPQHF. The CDR3 DNA reads TGTGCCAGCAGTGAACGGGGGGCACGACAGCCCCAGCATTTT. V usage is TRBV6-1 and J usage is TRBJ1-5; TRBD1 might be the D (6 bases). The germline V gene encodes CDR1 MNHNS and CDR2 SASEGT. The CDR3 length is 14 residues. Trimming took 2 bases from V and 7 from J, leaving 12 bases between them.

The chain uses TRBV7-9 and TRBJ1-1; maybe TRBD1 (5 bases). V was trimmed by 0 bases and J by 5 bases, leaving 19 bases between them. The CDR3 has 17 amino acids. Germline-derived CDR1 and CDR2 are SEHNR and FQNEAQ (reference sequence). The CDR3 sequence is CASSLARDGGCGTEAFF. Here the CDR3 DNA reads TGTGCCAGCAGCTTAGCGAGGGATGGGGGGTGCGGAACTGAAGCTTTCTTT.

This chain links TRBV2 with TRBJ2-1; 16 positions agree with TRBD2. The CDR3 has 15 amino acids. Germline CDR1 and CDR2: SNHLY and FYNNEI. The ends lost 9 bases at V and 2 bases at J; junction bases unmatched: 1. The CDR3: CARGLAGGPYNEQFF. The CDR3 nucleotides read TGTGCCAGGGGACTAGCGGGAGGGCCCTACAATGAGCAGTTCTTC.

V usage is TRBV11-2 and J usage is TRBJ1-5; no reliable D call. Germline V gene sequence: CDR1 SGHAT, CDR2 FQNNGV. V was pared by 1 base and J by 6 bases, with 7 bases between. The CDR3 spans 13 residues. This CDR3 reads CASSLGRVQPQHF. CDR3 nucleotide sequence: TGTGCCAGCAGCTTAGGTCGGGTTCAGCCCCAGCATTTT.

This clone occurred once. The rearrangement links TRBV4-1 to TRBJ1-1; D is uncertain. The CDR3 has 13 amino acids. The V and J ends lost 8 bases and 1 base respectively, with 11 bases between them. CDR1 is MGHRA and CDR2 is YSYEKL in the germline V gene. The CDR3 loop is CASARVTNTEAFF. As DNA, the CDR3 is TGCGCCAGCGCGAGGGTGACGAACACTGAAGCTTTCTTT.

This clone was recorded only once. V gene TRBV10-3 combines with J gene TRBJ2-3; TRBD2 matches 9 bases. V was clipped by 1 base and J by 3 bases; unmatched bases: 2. CDR1 is ENHRY and CDR2 is SYGVKD in the germline V gene. This CDR3 is built from 15 residues. The DNA for the CDR3 is TGTGCCATCAGTGAGTTCAGCGGGAGGACAGATACGCAGTATTTT. It translates to CAISEFSGRTDTQYF.

The rearrangement links TRBV7-2 to TRBJ2-2, with 9 positions matching TRBD2. This CDR3 spans 16 amino acids. Germline lookup yields CDR1 SGHTA and CDR2 FQGNSA. Germline trimming cut 6 bases from V and 7 bases from J; bases unmatched to any gene: 12. CDR3 coding DNA: TGTGCCAGCAGAGGACTTAGCGGGAGCGAGGACGGGGAGCTGTTTTTT. Residues: CASRGLSGSEDGELFF.

The rearrangement joins TRBV20-1 to TRBJ1-1, with D hard to call. Germline V CDR1 and CDR2: DFQATT, SNEGSKA (reference sequence). There are 10 residues in the CDR3. V dropped 4 bases and J dropped 6 bases, with 6 bases sitting between them. The CDR3 DNA reads as TGCAGTGCTAAAGCGTCTGAAGCTTTCTTT. Its protein is CSAKASEAFF.

V and J are TRBV4-1 and TRBJ2-2; D is unclear. V was cut by 0 bases and J by 0 bases, with 20 bases left in between. Per the germline V gene, CDR1 is MGHRA and CDR2 is YSYEKL. The CDR3 loop spans 20 amino acids. CDR3 coding DNA: TGCGCCAGCAGCCAAGATCGACCGCAGGAAACAGCTACGAACACCGGGGAGCTGTTTTTT. Its translation is CASSQDRPQETATNTGELFF.

The J gene is TRBJ2-1, the V gene TRBV27, with 7 bases matching TRBD2. Per germline, CDR1 MNHEY and CDR2 SMNVEV (reference sequence). CDR3 size: 19 residues. The J segment lost 6 bases and the V segment lost 2 bases, leaving 19 bases of the junction unmatched. The CDR3 loop reads CASSLGVGRENFIRNEQFF. The CDR3 DNA reads as TGTGCCAGCAGTTTAGGGGTAGGGCGGGAGAACTTCATCCGCAATGAGCAGTTCTTC.

V gene TRBV29-1 combines with J gene TRBJ2-5, with a tentative D call TRBD2 (5 bases). Matching the DNA end better, TRBJ2-7 makes the J call doubtful. CDR3 size: 19 residues. Germline loops: CDR1 SQVTM, CDR2 ANQGSEA. The CDR3 reads CSVEAPRIRLSALSYEQYF. As DNA, the CDR3 is TGCAGCGTTGAAGCGCCCCGGATCCGACTAAGCGCCCTCTCCTACGAGCAGTACTTC.

The chain uses TRBV7-9 and TRBJ1-2; 9 bases match TRBD1. With 2 bases clipped from V and 7 bases from J, the junction kept 5 bases outside the gene matches. There are 14 residues in the CDR3. Germline assignment: CDR1 SEHNR and CDR2 FQNEAQ (reference sequence). The CDR3 is CASSLRTGAVGYTF. In nucleotides, the CDR3 is TGTGCCAGCAGCTTACGGACAGGGGCGGTTGGCTACACCTTC.

V usage is TRBV4-1 and J usage is TRBJ2-1; 7 positions agree with TRBD2. Per germline, CDR1 MGHRA and CDR2 YSYEKL. The ends lost 3 bases at V and 4 bases at J; junction bases unmatched: 9. CDR3 size: 16 residues. The CDR3 bases are TGCGCCAGCAGCCATCTCCCCCGGCGGGAGTACAATGAGCAGTTCTTC. As protein: CASSHLPRREYNEQFF.

A few counts support this clone. The chain recombines TRBV6-5 with TRBJ1-1; 11 bases align to TRBD1. V shed 8 bases, J shed 4 bases, and the junction held 6 bases outside the gene matches. The CDR3 is 14 residues long. Per germline, CDR1 MNHEY and CDR2 SVGAGI. The DNA for the CDR3 is TGTGCCAGCGGGACAGGGGGTTCTGGCACTGAAGCTTTCTTT. The encoded protein is CASGTGGSGTEAFF.

The rearrangement joins TRBV6-5 to TRBJ1-2; 9 bases line up with TRBD1. The germline gives CDR1 MNHEY, CDR2 SVGAGI. CDR3 size: 14 residues. V was clipped by 5 bases and J by 4 bases; unmatched bases: 5. The CDR3 coding sequence is TGTGCCAGCAGTAGACCGGGACAGGGCTATGGCTACACCTTC. The encoded protein is CASSRPGQGYGYTF.

The chain combines TRBV27 with TRBJ2-7; TRBD2 matches at 13 bases. Per germline, CDR1 MNHEY and CDR2 SMNVEV (reference sequence). V shed 4 bases, J shed 3 bases, and the junction held 9 bases outside the gene matches. The length of the CDR3 is 17 residues. The CDR3 nucleotides are TGTGCCAGCAGTTCCGAGACTAGCGGGAGGCCTATCTACGAGCAGTACTTC. It codes for CASSSETSGRPIYEQYF.

This clone was seen just once. The chain's CDR3 is CASSPAGVLSNQPQHF. For the CDR3, the DNA is TGTGCCAGCTCCCCGGCGGGGGTGCTTAGCAATCAGCCCCAGCATTTT. J is TRBJ1-5 and V is TRBV25-1, with a possible D match to TRBD1 (5 bases). V shed 8 bases and J shed 0 bases, with 17 bases lying between them. The CDR3 has 16 amino acids. Looked up from germline, CDR1 is MGHDK and CDR2 is SYGVNS.

The chain links TRBV7-2 to TRBJ2-1; no reliable D call. Trimming took 5 bases from V and 0 from J, leaving 11 bases between them. This CDR3 contains 15 residues. Per germline, CDR1 SGHTA and CDR2 FQGNSA. CDR3 in DNA: TGTGCCAGCAGCCCTTCCAAGAGCTCCTACAATGAGCAGTTCTTC. Residues: CASSPSKSSYNEQFF.

The V gene is TRBV6-1, the J gene TRBJ2-3, with 9 bases that match TRBD2. Germline V lookup: CDR1 MNHNS, CDR2 SASEGT. The V segment lost 1 base and the J segment 11 bases; nucleotides outside the gene matches: 10. The CDR3 consists of 15 residues. The CDR3 region has the DNA TGTGCCAGCAGTGAAGTTTCTAGCGGGGCCCTGGGGCAGTATTTT. Translation gives CASSEVSSGALGQYF.

The chain recombines TRBV11-3 with TRBJ2-5, with D possibly matching TRBD2 (6 bases). V shed 1 base and J shed 2 bases, with 8 bases lying between them. Per the germline V gene, CDR1 is SGHNT and CDR2 is YENEEA. The CDR3 is 14 residues long. CDR3 DNA sequence: TGTGCCAGCAGCTTAGGGGACTCTCAAGAGACCCAGTACTTC. It is translated as CASSLGDSQETQYF.

This chain links TRBV28 with TRBJ2-2; D call uncertain. Germline V gene sequence: CDR1 MDHEN, CDR2 SYDVKM. There are 13 residues in the CDR3. V was clipped by 8 bases and J by 0 bases, with 7 bases between them. The DNA of the CDR3 is TGTGCCAGCCTCTTTGCGAACACCGGGGAGCTGTTTTTT. It yields the protein CASLFANTGELFF.

In regard to this clone: The same CDR3 is also encoded by other DNA sequences in this sample. J is TRBJ2-3 and V is TRBV20-1; D is unresolved. The CDR3 contains 10 residues. The germline V gene encodes CDR1 DFQATT and CDR2 SNEGSKA (reference sequence). V lost 3 bases to trimming and J lost 6 bases, with 4 bases between them. The CDR3 DNA reads as TGCAGTGCTAGCGGGGATACGCAGTATTTT. Amino acid sequence: CSASGDTQYF.

This clone showed up just once. The chain is built from TRBV28 and TRBJ2-7; 13 positions agree with TRBD2. The germline gives CDR1 MDHEN, CDR2 SYDVKM. V gave up 2 bases and J gave up 0 bases; unmatched junction bases: 1. The CDR3 loop spans 16 amino acids. CDR3 in DNA: TGTGCCAGCAGTTTAAGGACTAGCGGGAGCTCCTACGAGCAGTACTTC. It encodes CASSLRTSGSSYEQYF.